A selection of T cell receptor beta chains follows, all from one sample in a study of cytomegalovirus exposure and HLA in healthy donors. TCRdb's table, derived via immunoSEQ multiplex PCR, lists solely in-frame clones and lacks some. The table shows 140,000 or so clones, with over 60% occurring only once. The sample was PBMCs. These receptors all stem from a man between 35 and 55 years old in good health and CMV-seronegative. Each CDR3 is given with its conserved first and last residue. A D gene is named only where the DNA matches it firmly. Clone size is stated in some rows and not others, as once, few, many or a class when expanded.

j_call d_call clone_size v_call cdr3_aa cdr3_nt
TRBJ2-7 TRBD2 NA TRBV19 CASSPLAGGYEQYF TGTGCCAGTAGTCCGTTAGCGGGAGGGTACGAGCAGTACTTC
TRBJ1-2 NA few TRBV5-1 CASGSNYGYTF TGCGCCAGCGGCAGTAACTATGGCTACACCTTC
TRBJ1-5 TRBD1 NA TRBV4-2 CASSQVASVTGDNQPQHF TGTGCCAGCAGCCAAGTCGCGTCCGTCACAGGGGACAATCAGCCCCAGCATTTT
TRBJ1-2 TRBD1 NA TRBV5-1 CASSFTGGDYGYTF TGCGCCAGCAGCTTCACAGGGGGCGACTATGGCTACACCTTC
TRBJ2-7 NA NA TRBV28 CASSFSNRDEQYF TGTGCCAGCAGTTTCTCCAACAGGGACGAGCAGTACTTC
TRBJ2-1 NA NA TRBV6-5 CASQRAGNEQFF TGTGCCAGTCAGCGCGCCGGCAATGAGCAGTTCTTC
TRBJ2-3 NA once TRBV7-3 CASSLSLTDTQYF TGTGCCAGCAGCTTAAGTCTCACAGATACGCAGTATTTT
TRBJ2-7 NA NA TRBV27 CASSLGGAYSYEQYF TGTGCCAGCAGTCTGGGTGGGGCCTACTCCTACGAGCAGTACTTC
TRBJ1-1 NA NA TRBV19 CASSIQGVNTEAFF TGTGCCAGTAGTATACAAGGAGTGAACACTGAAGCTTTCTTT
TRBJ2-1 NA NA TRBV25-1 CASQHGYYNEQFF TGTGCCAGCCAGCACGGGTACTACAATGAGCAGTTCTTC
TRBJ2-5 TRBD1 NA TRBV7-8 CASSQSRDRLQTQYF TGTGCCAGCAGCCAGAGCCGGGACAGGTTACAGACCCAGTACTTC